Below, 28 T cell receptor beta chains from the same sample are listed, as sequenced in a study of T cells in localized non-small cell lung cancer. Profiled with immunoSEQ multiplex PCR; TCRdb holds only in-frame clones, not every one. This table has 3,300 or so clones, 42% appearing once. Material: lung tumor tissue, obtained before any cancer treatment. The source of these receptors is a male donor aged 60 or older with stage I lung adenocarcinoma.

This chain connects TRBV6-8 to TRBJ1-1; 10 bases line up with TRBD1. The ends lost 10 bases at V and 3 bases at J; junction bases unmatched: 11. CDR3 length: 15 amino acids. Per germline, CDR1 MNHGY and CDR2 SAAAGT. CDR3 region: CAIIDDRGLDTEAFF. The DNA of the CDR3 is TGTGCCATCATTGACGACAGGGGGCTGGACACTGAAGCTTTCTTT.

This clone was counted between two and nine times. This chain connects TRBV6-8 to TRBJ2-1, with 15 bases that match TRBD2. V shed 6 bases, J shed 8 bases, and the junction held 8 bases outside the gene matches. This CDR3 comprises 16 residues. The V gene's germline CDR1 is MNHGY and CDR2 SAAAGT. The chain's CDR3 is CASRRIGTSGRYEQFF. The CDR3 DNA sequence: TGTGCCAGCAGGAGAATTGGGACTAGCGGGAGGTATGAGCAGTTCTTC.

This clone was seen a handful of times. The CDR3 region is CASSPGGASNQPQHF. The CDR3 DNA reads TGTGCCAGCAGCCCCGGGGGAGCTAGCAATCAGCCCCAGCATTTT. The chain carries TRBV28 and TRBJ1-5, with a possible D match to TRBD1 (5 bases). Trimming stripped 6 bases from V and 0 bases from J, with 12 bases between. CDR3 length: 15 amino acids. Germline V lookup: CDR1 MDHEN, CDR2 SYDVKM.

CDR3 loop: CASSATPRPVGDTQYF. CDR3 DNA sequence: TGTGCCAGCAGCGCCACCCCAAGACCCGTAGGAGATACGCAGTATTTT. This sequence joins TRBV9 and TRBJ2-3; D unresolved. Germline values: CDR1 SGDLS, CDR2 YYNGEE. Trimming stripped 3 bases from V and 5 bases from J, with 19 bases between. The CDR3 covers 16 residues.

This sequence joins TRBV28 and TRBJ1-6, with D tentatively TRBD1 (5 bases). The CDR3 is 15 amino acids. V was trimmed by 8 bases and J by 4 bases, leaving 15 bases between them. Germline V gene lookup returns CDR1 MDHEN and CDR2 SYDVKM. The CDR3 bases are TGTGCCAGCGGAAACTTGGACAATTATAATTCACCCCTCCACTTT. Protein sequence: CASGNLDNYNSPLHF.

This clone has just a few counts. Some base is ambiguous or went unread, and X replaces its residue. The chain couples TRBV30 to TRBJ1-5, with D hard to call. The CDR3 is 15 residues long. CDR1 and CDR2 from the germline V gene are GTSNPN and SVGIG (reference sequence). Trimming pared 0 bases from V and 4 bases from J, leaving 13 bases between. CDR3 bases: TGTGCCTGGAGTGTGGTGGGWCGGAATAATCAGCCCCAGCATTTT. It codes for CAWSVVXRNNQPQHF. The CDR3, in full, reads CAWSVVGRNNQPQHF.

This rearrangement joins TRBV7-2 to TRBJ2-2, with no clear D. With 6 bases removed from V and 4 bases from J, the gap between germline ends came to 15 bases. The CDR3 sequence is 15 residues long. CDR1 is SGHTA, CDR2 FQGNSA, per germline. CDR3 DNA sequence: TGTGCCAGCAGTGGGCAAACGGAACTCACCGGGGAGCTGTTTTTT. Its translation is CASSGQTELTGELFF.

The chain combines TRBV11-3 with TRBJ1-2, with D unclear. This CDR3 contains 15 residues. CDR1 is SGHNT, CDR2 YENEEA, per germline. V was pared by 3 bases and J by 0 bases, with 11 bases between. CDR3 sequence: CASSLYLASNYGYTF. For the CDR3, the DNA is TGTGCCAGCAGCTTGTATCTGGCTTCTAACTATGGCTACACCTTC.

This clone was seen a few times. V gene TRBV25-1 combines with J gene TRBJ2-1; 12 nucleotides match TRBD1. V dropped 4 bases and J dropped 6; count of bases not matched to a gene: 4. Per germline, CDR1 MGHDK and CDR2 SYGVNS. The CDR3 is 15 amino acids. CDR3 sequence reads: CASSVGTGGLNEQFF. DNA of the CDR3: TGTGCCAGCAGTGTAGGGACAGGGGGCCTCAATGAGCAGTTCTTC.

The chain links TRBV15 to TRBJ2-2, with 8 bases fitting TRBD1. The junction had 16 bases not matched to a gene; V was cut back by 0 bases and J by 1 base. Per the germline V gene, CDR1 is LNHNV and CDR2 is YYDKDF (reference sequence). The CDR3 runs to 21 residues. CDR3 amino acids: CATSRERTSRAGGENTGELFF. The CDR3, as DNA: TGTGCCACCAGCAGAGAAAGAACCTCCAGGGCAGGGGGCGAGAACACCGGGGAGCTGTTTTTT. Combining the CDR3 with reference TRBV15 and TRBJ2-2 gives the whole variable domain DAMVIQNPRYQVTQFGKPVTLSCSQTLNHNVMYWYQQKSSQAPKLLFHYYDKDFNNEADTPDNFQSRRPNTSFCFLDIRSPGLGDTAMYLCATSRERTSRAGGENTGELFFGEGSRLTVL.

This clone has a single count. The V gene is TRBV25-1, the J gene TRBJ1-4; no clear D. V lost 3 bases, J lost 7 bases, and 15 bases lay in between. Germline CDR1 MGHDK, CDR2 SYGVNS. The CDR3 has 15 amino acids. The CDR3 DNA sequence: TGTGCCAGCAGTGACTTCCTCGCTTCGGGTGAAAAACTGTTTTTT. Amino acid sequence: CASSDFLASGEKLFF.

The gene calls are TRBV15 and TRBJ1-2, with a possible D match to TRBD1 (6 bases). CDR1 LNHNV and CDR2 YYDKDF come from the germline V gene (reference sequence). The ends were cut back, 3 bases at V and 2 bases at J, with 10 bases in the middle. There are 14 residues in the CDR3. The DNA for the CDR3 is TGTGCCACCAGCAGCCAGGGGATCAACTATGGCTACACCTTC. Its translation is CATSSQGINYGYTF.

This sequence joins TRBV14 and TRBJ1-3; D call uncertain. V was shortened by 0 bases and J by 2 bases, with 11 bases between the two germline ends. The germline V gene has CDR1 SGHDN and CDR2 FVKESK. The CDR3 has 16 residues. In DNA, the CDR3 is TGTGCCAGCAGCCAAGATCGGGCCTATACTGGAAACACCATATATTTT. Translated, it gives CASSQDRAYTGNTIYF.

This clone was observed a handful of times. The J gene is TRBJ1-3, the V gene TRBV19; D is undetermined. The CDR3 has 13 amino acids. V dropped 3 bases and J dropped 0 bases, with 3 bases sitting between them. The germline gives CDR1 LNHDA, CDR2 SQIVND (reference sequence). The CDR3 DNA reads TGTGCCAGTAGTATTGACTCTGGAAACACCATATATTTT. As protein: CASSIDSGNTIYF. The whole variable domain, remainder taken from reference TRBV19 and TRBJ1-3, is DGGITQSPKYLFRKEGQNVTLSCEQNLNHDAMYWYRQDPGQGLRLIYYSQIVNDFQKGDIAEGYSVSREKKESFPLTVTSAQKNPTAFYLCASSIDSGNTIYFGEGSWLTVV.

This clone was seen more than once but under ten times. The chain employs TRBV30 and TRBJ1-6, with D unresolved. The CDR3 totals 13 residues. Germline V lookup: CDR1 GTSNPN, CDR2 SVGIG (reference sequence). Trimming took off 0 bases at V and 6 bases at J, with 6 bases between the two ends. CDR3 bases: TGTGCCTGGAGTGTCGGGAGTAATTCACCCCTCCACTTT. As protein: CAWSVGSNSPLHF.

The chain joins TRBV7-5 to TRBJ1-1; TRBD1 is taken as the D call from the table, unchecked against the DNA. TRBV7-5 is a documented pseudogene. The CDR3 covers 15 residues. Written as DNA, the CDR3 is TGTGCCAGCAGCTCGCAGGGGAGTAAGTTTACTGAAGCTTTCTTT. Amino acid sequence: CASSSQGSKFTEAFF.

This rearrangement joins TRBV7-5 to TRBJ1-6. TRBV7-5 is classified as a pseudogene. The CDR3 is 14 amino acids. CDR3 amino acids: CASSLGSPNSPLHF. CDR3 in DNA: TGTGCCAGCAGCCTTGGGTCTCCAAATTCACCCCTCCACTTT.

The rearrangement joins TRBV29-1 to TRBJ1-2, with unresolved D. Trimming pared 0 bases from V and 2 bases from J, leaving 10 bases between. The CDR3 is 14 amino acids. Germline V gene lookup returns CDR1 SQVTM and CDR2 ANQGSEA. In DNA form, the CDR3 reads TGCAGCGTTGAAGATGGGTACCCCAACTATGGCTACACCTTC. It encodes CSVEDGYPNYGYTF.

This chain uses TRBV25-1 with TRBJ2-7; 7 bases are shared with TRBD1. The CDR3 totals 14 residues. J was trimmed by 5 bases and V by 7 bases; bases with no gene match: 11. From germline, CDR1 is MGHDK and CDR2 SYGVNS. Written as DNA, the CDR3 is TGTGCCAGCACAGGGGGAGTGGGAAGCCACGAGCAGTACTTC. This gives the protein CASTGGVGSHEQYF.

For the CDR3, the DNA is TGTGCCAGCATGGGATCGGGTAATCAGCCCCAGCATTTT. As protein: CASMGSGNQPQHF. V gene TRBV9 combines with J gene TRBJ1-5; D ambiguous. V was cut by 6 bases and J by 4 bases, with 11 bases left in between. The CDR3 runs to 13 residues. Looked up from germline, CDR1 is SGDLS and CDR2 is YYNGEE. Full variable domain (rest looked up from reference TRBV9 and TRBJ1-5): DSGVTQTPKHLITATGQRVTLRCSPRSGDLSVYWYQQSLDQGLQFLIQYYNGEERAKGNILERFSAQQFPDLHSELNLSSLELGDSALYFCASMGSGNQPQHFGDGTRLSIL.

This chain joins TRBV14 and TRBJ1-3; the D is unclear. The CDR3 runs to 16 residues. Germline CDR1 SGHDN, CDR2 FVKESK. The germline V and J ends were trimmed by 1 base and 1 base, with 11 bases remaining between them. CDR3 nucleotides: TGTGCCAGCAGCCAAGTTAATGCAAGATCTGGAAACACCATATATTTT. Its protein is CASSQVNARSGNTIYF.

This clone has a handful of counts. The genes are TRBV29-1 and TRBJ1-1, with 7 nucleotides matching TRBD1. The germline V gene has CDR1 SQVTM and CDR2 ANQGSEA. The CDR3 extends over 11 amino acids. V was clipped by 7 bases and J by 6 bases; unmatched bases: 5. Here the CDR3 reads CSAHRGPEAFF. CDR3 sequence (DNA): TGCAGCGCTCACAGGGGACCTGAAGCTTTCTTT.

The sample holds a few counts of this clone. V gene TRBV6-8 combines with J gene TRBJ1-6; D gene uncertain. Germline loops: CDR1 MNHGY, CDR2 SAAAGT. The CDR3 contains 14 residues. Trimming stripped 7 bases from V and 4 bases from J, with 11 bases between. The CDR3 nucleotides read TGTGCCAGCACGAGTAGGCAGTATAATTCACCCCTCCACTTT. Its translation: CASTSRQYNSPLHF.

This chain joins TRBV7-6 and TRBJ1-4, with TRBD1 matching over 10 bases. The J segment lost 7 bases and the V segment lost 3 bases, leaving 8 bases of the junction unmatched. In germline, CDR1 is SGHVS, CDR2 FNYEAQ. This CDR3 has 16 residues. Here the CDR3 DNA reads TGTGCCAGCAGCTTGGGGACCGGGACAGGGGTTGAAAAACTGTTTTTT. This codes for CASSLGTGTGVEKLFF. Complete variable domain (other parts from reference TRBV7-6 and TRBJ1-4): GAGVSQSPRYKVTKRGQDVALRCDPISGHVSLYWYRQALGQGPEFLTYFNYEAQQDKSGLPNDRFSAERPEGSISTLTIQRTEQRDSAMYRCASSLGTGTGVEKLFFGSGTQLSVL.

This clone was observed a few times. The rearrangement uses TRBV2 and TRBJ1-1, with D perhaps TRBD1 (6 bases). Trimming left V 6 bases short and J 7 bases short, with 15 bases between. The CDR3 loop spans 13 amino acids. The germline V gene encodes CDR1 SNHLY and CDR2 FYNNEI. The chain's CDR3 is CASSPRGINEAFF. The CDR3 nucleotides are TGTGCCAGCAGCCCGAGGGGGATTAATGAAGCTTTCTTT.

This clone has a handful of counts. One junction end does not reproduce the germline sequence, and a read error may be involved. This chain connects TRBV11-3 to TRBJ2-1; D may correspond to TRBD1 or TRBD2 (5 bases each). Germline values: CDR1 SGHNT, CDR2 YENEEA. The CDR3 sequence is 16 residues long. CDR3 protein: CASSLERGVPSNEQFF. The CDR3 nucleotides are TGTGCCAGCAGCCTAGAGAGGGGCGTACCCTCGAATGAGCAGTTCTTC. The whole variable domain, filled in from reference TRBV11-3 and TRBJ2-1, reads EAGVVQSPRYKIIEKKQPVAFWCNPISGHNTLYWYLQNLGQGPELLIRYENEEAVDDSQLPKDRFSAERLKGVDSTLKIQPAELGDSAVYLCASSLERGVPSNEQFFGPGTRLTVL.

V gene TRBV9 combines with J gene TRBJ1-3, with D possibly being TRBD1 (5 bases). V was pared by 3 bases and J by 0 bases, with 13 bases between. Germline V gene sequence: CDR1 SGDLS, CDR2 YYNGEE. CDR3 length: 16 amino acids. Written as DNA, the CDR3 is TGTGCCAGCAGCGCCCTTTGGGGGGGCTCTGGAAACACCATATATTTT. It is translated as CASSALWGGSGNTIYF.

This clone was detected a few times. The rearrangement joins TRBV9 to TRBJ2-5; D assignment may be TRBD1 or TRBD2 (6 bases each). Looked up from germline, CDR1 is SGDLS and CDR2 is YYNGEE. This CDR3 is 15 amino acids long. The germline V and J ends were trimmed by 0 bases and 0 bases, with 9 bases remaining between them. The chain's CDR3 is CASSVGGAYQETQYF. The CDR3 DNA reads TGTGCCAGCAGCGTAGGGGGGGCTTACCAAGAGACCCAGTACTTC. The full variable domain, completed using reference TRBV9 and TRBJ2-5, is DSGVTQTPKHLITATGQRVTLRCSPRSGDLSVYWYQQSLDQGLQFLIQYYNGEERAKGNILERFSAQQFPDLHSELNLSSLELGDSALYFCASSVGGAYQETQYFGPGTRLLVL.